This entry concerns a single TCR beta chain. Under the authors' procedure: Counts of nucleated cells, estimated from reference gene primer amplification, were obtained. TCRdb's copy holds only in-frame clones and misses some; the assay was immunoSEQ multiplex PCR. The V and J calls and the clone size are those of that table, but D and trimming were determined from the DNA. This sample yields 200,000 to 250,000 clones, of which 82% are seen a single time; under 3.5% belongs to the top ten. Clinical history as reported by participants underpinned cohort assignment. Symptom resolution, clearance, or two negative PCRs marked the recovered donors of Cohort 3. The sample comes from a study of blood T cell repertoires in COVID-19. Study as a whole: COVID-19 samples, acute and convalescent, were from the United States, Italy and Spain.

V was trimmed by 1 base and J by 0 bases, leaving 9 bases between them. The CDR3 loop spans 15 amino acids. Germline loops: CDR1 SEHNR, CDR2 FQNEAQ (reference sequence). This TCR was recovered from a woman aged 55-69 years who had recovered from COVID-19. Sequenced material: PBMCs or T cells enriched from blood (not recorded which). The rearrangement joins TRBV7-9 to TRBJ1-2; no reliable D call. The CDR3 spells CASSLVDTANYGYTF. The DNA of the CDR3 is TGTGCCAGCAGCTTAGTAGACACCGCTAACTATGGCTACACCTTC. The full variable domain, completed using reference TRBV7-9 and TRBJ1-2, is DTGVSQNPRHKITKRGQNVTFRCDPISEHNRLYWYRQTLGQGPEFLTYFQNEAQLEKSRLLSDRFSAERPKGSFSTLEIQRTEQGDSAMYLCASSLVDTANYGYTFGSGTRLTVV.